The entry below describes one T cell receptor (beta chain). No antigen is known for it. No base-level quality is on record; no much larger clone is a single base apart. The time point label for this specimen denotes: roughly 2 years on ibrutinib. For TCR beta library preparation, about 1.8 micrograms of genomic DNA were isolated from cryopreserved PBMCs. Longitudinal blood samples from CLL patients on ibrutinib monotherapy were analyzed using high-throughput TCR beta sequencing. The patients took part in an open-label, single-center phase 2 trial of ibrutinib monotherapy. The sample originates from a study of cytotoxic CD8 clonotypes in ibrutinib-treated CLL (dated by TCRdb to the early 2020s). With respect to the entire study: In this cohort, about 16 patients were treatment-naive and more than 9 were relapsed/refractory, while approximately 18 had unmutated IGHV. Responses were partial in around 25 patients and complete in 2; after median approximately 66 months follow-up, about 14 stayed in remission and around 12 progressed. Samples at response were collected after a median of approximately twelve months of treatment, with a range of roughly 6 to 40 months. Samples averaged roughly 260,000 productive templates and some 96,000 productive rearrangements. Longitudinal samples were available for about 30% of the 86 trial participants. Cryopreserved peripheral blood mononuclear cells were obtained before treatment, at response, and at either sustained remission or disease progression. Every remission and progressive disease sample was obtained while ibrutinib was still being received by the patients. Here is what the overall study found, with its caveats: Baseline clonality was found to be higher than that of age-matched healthy donors and was strongly correlated with circulating CD8+ T-cell counts. An increase in clonality was observed at ibrutinib response, with clonality remaining stable during sustained remission and falling back toward baseline at progression. Public clonotypes were rare and either shrank or stayed stable during treatment, and the rise in clonality at ibrutinib response reflected expansion of private clonotypes. Lymph node repertoires were not examined, and the timing of sampling was not matched between patients in sustained remission and those whose disease progressed.

Each clonotype received, on average, around 9.6x coverage in deep resolution sequencing performed on a MiSeq, where the target depth lay between 1 in 1 million and 1 in 200,000 T cells. The immunoSEQ hsTCRB Kit was used to generate TCR beta libraries. The source study handled its data this way. The data were analyzed with ImmunoSEQ Analyzer and ImmunoSEQ Data Assistant, and V, D and J gene assignments followed IMGT definitions. Clonality, which ranges from 0 to 1, was calculated as one minus the normalized Shannon entropy of productive rearrangement frequencies. Only overrepresented clonotypes making up at least 0.05% of each patient's repertoire were included in the public clonotype analysis. Fewer than 15 age-matched healthy donor repertoires from immuneACCESS served as clonality controls. Entries here come from immuneACCESS through TCRdb and include only in-frame sequences with V and J called. Some clones fail to appear in such tables; in the studies checked, an unresolved V gene covers under half of the shortfall, and the cause of the remainder is unknown. That table gives V, J and clone size, and the DNA gave D and trimming. The sample table records 76,000 or so clones; over 80% of these occur just once. Around 37% of the sample is taken by the ten largest.

Sequences were derived from PBMCs, sampled after 24 months of ibrutinib treatment. This sequence originates from a human donor with chronic lymphocytic leukemia.

The DNA sequence follows: TGCGCCAGCAGTGACCGGGACCCCGACCCCACAGATACGCAGTATTTT. It specifies CASSDRDPDPTDTQYF. The chain is made from TRBV10-1 and TRBJ2-3, with the D segment possibly TRBD1 or TRBD2, each aligning over 5 bases. CDR1 and CDR2, per the germline V gene (reference sequence), are WNHNN and SYGVQD. Its CDR3 holds 16 amino acids, cysteine through phenylalanine. The retained sequence is limited to the CDR3, 48 bases, with the frame set at the first base. V was cut back by 3 bases and J by 2 bases, leaving a gap of 15 bases between them.